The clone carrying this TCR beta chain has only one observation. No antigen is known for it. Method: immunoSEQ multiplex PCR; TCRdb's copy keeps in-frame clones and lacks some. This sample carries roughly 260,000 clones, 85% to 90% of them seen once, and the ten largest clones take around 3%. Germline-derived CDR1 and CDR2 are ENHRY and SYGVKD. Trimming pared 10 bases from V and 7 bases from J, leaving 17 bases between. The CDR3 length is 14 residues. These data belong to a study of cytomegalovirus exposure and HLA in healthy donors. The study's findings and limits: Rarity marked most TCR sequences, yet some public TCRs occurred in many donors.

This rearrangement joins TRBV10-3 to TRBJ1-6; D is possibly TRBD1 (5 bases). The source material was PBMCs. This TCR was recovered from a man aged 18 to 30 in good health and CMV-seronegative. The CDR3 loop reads CATLQTVANSPLHF. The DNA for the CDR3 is TGTGCCACCCTCCAGACAGTAGCAAATTCACCCCTCCACTTT.